A single T cell receptor (beta chain) is shown here with its context. Its specificity is unknown. This sample was included in a study of vaccination and CD4 T cells after COVID-19. Trimming removed 6 bases at V and 4 bases at J, with 16 bases between. This CDR3 has 14 residues. The germline V gene has CDR1 SQVTM and CDR2 ANQGSEA. Notes on the study in general: With convalescent patients, a median around 85% of reactive clones emerged solely after vaccination. Convalescent patient numbers were relatively low, with no early post-infection timepoints. Vaccine-specific clones in convalescent patients were spike mono-reactive in 304 of 307 cases.

TCRdb redid the calling of the PCR reads with MiXCR, one entry per CDR3 protein. Among roughly 20,000 distinct CDR3 sequences listed, around 62% were seen once. This material consisted of CD4+ T cells from blood, taken before SARS-CoV-2 vaccination. This receptor was identified in a human donor who had recovered from COVID-19. This chain uses TRBV29-1 with TRBJ1-5; a weak D match, TRBD1 (6 bases). CDR3 bases: TGCAGCGTCCCAACGGGGGCAGCTAATCAGCCCCAGCATTTT. Amino acids: CSVPTGAANQPQHF.